These 17 T cell receptor beta chains were all obtained from the same sample, sequenced in a study of blood T cell repertoires in COVID-19. Repertoires were generated with immunoSEQ multiplex PCR, while TCRdb's copy carries only in-frame clones and drops some. The sample has 200,000 to 250,000 clones; 70% to 90% are singletons. Sequenced: peripheral blood. The receptors were gathered from a woman between 45 and 65 years old with COVID-19, enrolled during active disease.

The chain has TRBV11-1 and TRBJ1-1, with unresolved D. Trimming left V 5 bases short and J 1 base short, with 8 bases between. Germline V gene lookup returns CDR1 SGHAT and CDR2 FQDESV (reference sequence). The CDR3 has 13 amino acids. CDR3 DNA: TGTGCCAGCAGCCAACGGTGGAACACTGAAGCTTTCTTT. Translating it yields CASSQRWNTEAFF. Full variable domain (missing parts from reference TRBV11-1 and TRBJ1-1): EAEVAQSPRYKITEKSQAVAFWCDPISGHATLYWYRQILGQGPELLVQFQDESVVDDSQLPKDRFSAERLKGVDSTLKIQPAELGDSAMYLCASSQRWNTEAFFGQGTRLTVV.

The chain links TRBV19 to TRBJ2-5; D is ambiguous. The CDR3 covers 15 residues. Trimming removed 1 base from V and 5 bases from J, with 14 bases in between. Germline V gene sequence: CDR1 LNHDA, CDR2 SQIVND (reference sequence). The CDR3 loop is CASSIGEVMEETQYF. The CDR3 DNA sequence: TGTGCCAGTAGTATAGGCGAGGTGATGGAGGAGACCCAGTACTTC.

V and J are TRBV6-5 and TRBJ1-6, with 7 bases that match TRBD1. From germline, CDR1 is MNHEY and CDR2 SVGAGI. Losses at the gene ends were 6 bases for V and 6 bases for J; bases not matched to a gene: 5. The CDR3 is made up of 14 amino acids. CDR3 region: CASSPGQRNSPLHF. CDR3 coding DNA: TGTGCCAGCAGCCCGGGACAGCGTAATTCACCCCTCCACTTT.

The chain couples TRBV27 to TRBJ2-1; 11 bases line up with TRBD2. The CDR3 contains 15 residues. Germline V lookup: CDR1 MNHEY, CDR2 SMNVEV (reference sequence). V gave up 8 bases and J gave up 4 bases; unmatched junction bases: 7. In DNA, the CDR3 is TGTGCCAGCTCCCGGGCTAGCGGGGGGTACAATGAGCAGTTCTTC. This translates into CASSRASGGYNEQFF.

This chain joins TRBV4-1 and TRBJ1-2; D perhaps matches TRBD1 (6 bases). Germline V gives CDR1 MGHRA, CDR2 YSYEKL. The CDR3 is 15 residues long. V gave up 0 bases and J gave up 7 bases, with 15 bases separating them. DNA of the CDR3: TGCGCCAGCAGCCAAGAGGGACATCGCACGGGTGGCTACACCTTC. This translates into CASSQEGHRTGGYTF.

CDR3 region: CASSQGQGGTGELFF. DNA of the CDR3: TGTGCCAGCAGCCAAGGACAGGGTGGGACCGGGGAGCTGTTTTTT. The rearrangement uses TRBV3-1 (or the pseudogene TRBV3-2) and TRBJ2-2; TRBD1 matches at 7 bases. The CDR3 totals 15 residues. CDR1 is LGHDT and CDR2 is YNNKEL in the germline V gene (reference sequence). Trimming removed 1 base from V and 5 bases from J; junction bases left unmatched: 4.

As to this clone: Compared with germline, one end of the junction differs, possibly owing to a read error. J is TRBJ2-7 and V is TRBV3-1 (or the pseudogene TRBV3-2), with 10 bases aligning to TRBD1. Per the germline V gene, CDR1 is LGHDT and CDR2 is YNNKEL (reference sequence). The CDR3 loop spans 14 amino acids. CDR3 protein: CASSLRDRGYAQYF. In DNA, the CDR3 is TGTGCCAGCAGCCTCCGGGACAGGGGCTACGCGCAGTACTTC.

This chain uses TRBV9 with TRBJ2-5; 9 bases are shared with TRBD1. Per the germline V gene, CDR1 is SGDLS and CDR2 is YYNGEE. The CDR3 consists of 14 residues. V gave up 0 bases and J gave up 7 bases; unmatched junction bases: 4. CDR3 coding DNA: TGTGCCAGCAGCGTAGCGGGACAGGGAGGGACCCAGTACTTC. Translation: CASSVAGQGGTQYF.

The J gene is TRBJ1-6, the V gene TRBV2, with D perhaps TRBD1 (5 bases). The CDR3 contains 14 residues. V was pared by 5 bases and J by 13 bases, with 18 bases between. CDR1 is SNHLY and CDR2 is FYNNEI in the germline V gene. CDR3: CASSSLQRQFPLHF. CDR3 bases: TGTGCCAGCAGTTCCCTACAACGACAGTTCCCCCTCCACTTT.

The chain recombines TRBV15 with TRBJ2-7; D remains ambiguous. Per germline, CDR1 LNHNV and CDR2 YYDKDF (reference sequence). This CDR3 spans 14 amino acids. Trimming shortened V by 1 base and J by 3 bases, and 10 bases separated the two germline ends. The CDR3 DNA reads TGTGCCACCAGCAGAGGGGCTCTTTTCTACGAGCAGTACGTC. As protein: CATSRGALFYEQYV.

The chain has TRBV2 and TRBJ1-6; the D gene is possibly TRBD1 (5 bases). The CDR3 runs to 13 residues. Looked up from germline, CDR1 is SNHLY and CDR2 is FYNNEI. V was cut by 8 bases and J by 8 bases, with 13 bases left in between. DNA for the CDR3: TGTGCCAGCTTAAACAGGTTTCATTCACCCCTCCACTTT. Its protein is CASLNRFHSPLHF.

The chain employs TRBV5-1 and TRBJ1-3; D not certain. Trimming shortened V by 3 bases and J by 4 bases, and 5 bases separated the two germline ends. Germline-derived CDR1 and CDR2 are SGHRS and YFSETQ. The CDR3 extends over 12 amino acids. The CDR3 DNA is TGCGCCAGCAGCTCCCCGGGAAACACCATATATTTT. Protein product: CASSSPGNTIYF.

V usage is TRBV7-3 and J usage is TRBJ2-3, with 9 bases fitting TRBD2. Germline assignment: CDR1 SGHTA and CDR2 FQGTGA. Trimming removed 1 base from V and 7 bases from J; junction bases left unmatched: 6. The CDR3 has 15 residues. The CDR3 is CASSLSLAGGNTQYF. CDR3 DNA: TGTGCCAGCAGCTTAAGTTTGGCGGGGGGGAATACGCAGTATTTT.

CDR3 protein: CATSRVTESEQFF. As DNA, the CDR3 is TGTGCCACCAGCAGAGTAACAGAGAGTGAGCAGTTCTTC. The chain recombines TRBV15 with TRBJ2-1; D gene unclear. This CDR3 comprises 13 residues. CDR1 is LNHNV and CDR2 is YYDKDF in the germline V gene (reference sequence). Trimming stripped 1 base from V and 9 bases from J, with 10 bases between.

The J gene is TRBJ2-1, the V gene TRBV6-5; D gene unclear. The CDR3 is 13 amino acids. The ends were cut back, 6 bases at V and 4 bases at J, with 10 bases in the middle. CDR1 is MNHEY and CDR2 is SVGAGI in the germline V gene. The chain's CDR3 is CASSAGYYNEQFF. The CDR3 DNA reads TGTGCCAGCAGCGCAGGCTATTACAATGAGCAGTTCTTC.

The chain couples TRBV5-1 to TRBJ2-3; D unresolved. The CDR3 has 14 residues. V gave up 4 bases and J gave up 3 bases, with 12 bases separating them. Germline CDR1 is SGHRS and CDR2 is YFSETQ. The CDR3 spells CASSTGYQTDTQYF. CDR3 DNA sequence: TGCGCCAGCAGCACTGGTTACCAAACAGATACGCAGTATTTT.

V and J are TRBV3-1 (or the pseudogene TRBV3-2) and TRBJ1-2, with a tentative D call TRBD1 (6 bases). Germline V gives CDR1 LGHDT, CDR2 YNNKEL (reference sequence). There are 15 residues in the CDR3. V lost 4 bases to trimming and J lost 0 bases, with 12 bases between them. CDR3 in amino acids: CASSPTHRANYGYTF. The CDR3 nucleotides read TGTGCCAGCAGCCCGACCCACAGGGCTAACTATGGCTACACCTTC.